The following is a TCR beta chain sequence with its context. These data belong to a study of technical replicates of blood from a handful of donors. The data were produced by immunoSEQ multiplex PCR, yet TCRdb's version contains in-frame clones alone and is incomplete. The repertoire consists of tens of thousands of clones, with under 95% occurring once and the leading ten covering about 0.27%. Sample: T cells isolated from PBMCs. This clonotype was obtained from a human donor in good health.

CDR3 nucleotides: TGTGCCAGCAGCTTACCGGGAGGAGGCTCCTACAATGAGCAGTTCTTC. Protein sequence: CASSLPGGGSYNEQFF. This chain links TRBV7-9 with TRBJ2-1; 7 nucleotides line up with TRBD2. This CDR3 is 16 amino acids long. The germline V gene encodes CDR1 SEHNR and CDR2 FQNEAQ (reference sequence). V lost 2 bases, J lost 0 bases, and 4 bases stayed unmatched.